A selection of T cell receptor beta chains follows, all from one sample in a study of identical twins. MiXCR, run by TCRdb on the 5' RACE reads, gives a single entry per CDR3 protein. Among about 530,000 distinct CDR3 sequences, around 15% were seen once, and the ten largest hold roughly 0.42%. This sample was shared with a second study, whose subject was yellow fever vaccine responses in identical twins.

The source material was CD4+ T cells sorted from blood. Source of these receptors: a woman between 18 and 29 years old in good health. Both conserved end residues are trimmed from each CDR3. The order of the fields is clone size, CDR3 length, J gene, V gene, CDR3 protein. Clone sizes are given selectively: once, few, many, or a class where the clone is expanded.

abundance: many; len: 12; j_gene: TRBJ2-5; v_gene: TRBV4-2; CDR3aa: ASSQARDQETQY
abundance: -; len: 12; j_gene: TRBJ2-2; v_gene: TRBV15; CDR3aa: ATSREGILGELF
abundance: few; len: 10; j_gene: TRBJ2-7; v_gene: TRBV20-1; CDR3aa: SARAGPYEQY
abundance: -; len: 11; j_gene: TRBJ2-7; v_gene: TRBV7-3; CDR3aa: ASSSGSSNEQY
abundance: few; len: 12; j_gene: TRBJ1-1; v_gene: TRBV12-3/TRBV12-4; CDR3aa: ASRPPARNTEAF
abundance: -; len: 13; j_gene: TRBJ2-2; v_gene: TRBV29-1; CDR3aa: SVAARGANTGELF
abundance: many; len: 13; j_gene: TRBJ1-2; v_gene: TRBV20-1; CDR3aa: SARGEATGARGYT
abundance: few; len: 14; j_gene: TRBJ1-1; v_gene: TRBV12-3/TRBV12-4; CDR3aa: ASSFSGTGIAAEAF
abundance: -; len: 9; j_gene: TRBJ1-1; v_gene: TRBV16; CDR3aa: ASSPVPEAF
abundance: few; len: 13; j_gene: TRBJ2-3; v_gene: TRBV6-5; CDR3aa: ASSYLGGITDTQY
abundance: -; len: 15; j_gene: TRBJ2-1; v_gene: TRBV7-6; CDR3aa: ASSLGGWGGTWNEQF
abundance: few; len: 14; j_gene: TRBJ2-7; v_gene: TRBV28; CDR3aa: ASSDTGLAGGYEQY
abundance: -; len: 14; j_gene: TRBJ2-2; v_gene: TRBV11-3; CDR3aa: ASSTYLGGDTGELF
abundance: few; len: 13; j_gene: TRBJ1-1; v_gene: TRBV5-1; CDR3aa: ASSFEQGLTTEAF
abundance: -; len: 12; j_gene: TRBJ2-5; v_gene: TRBV7-6; CDR3aa: ASSQGVTRETQY
abundance: -; len: 14; j_gene: TRBJ2-1; v_gene: TRBV5-1; CDR3aa: ASSPGGAGVDNEQF